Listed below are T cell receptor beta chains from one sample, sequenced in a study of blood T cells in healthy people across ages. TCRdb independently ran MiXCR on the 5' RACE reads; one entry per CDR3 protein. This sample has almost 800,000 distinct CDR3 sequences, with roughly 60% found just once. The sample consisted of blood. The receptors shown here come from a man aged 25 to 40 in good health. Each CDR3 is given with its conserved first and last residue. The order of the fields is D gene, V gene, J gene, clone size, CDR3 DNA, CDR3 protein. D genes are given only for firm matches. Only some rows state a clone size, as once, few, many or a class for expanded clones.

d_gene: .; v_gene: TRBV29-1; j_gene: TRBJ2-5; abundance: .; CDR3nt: TGCAGCACGGGGACTGGTGAGGGAGAGACCCAGTACTTC; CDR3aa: CSTGTGEGETQYF
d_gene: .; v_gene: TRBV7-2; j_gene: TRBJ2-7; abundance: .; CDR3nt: TGTGCCAGCAGGGGGGACTCCTTAAGCTACGAGCAGTACTTC; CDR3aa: CASRGDSLSYEQYF
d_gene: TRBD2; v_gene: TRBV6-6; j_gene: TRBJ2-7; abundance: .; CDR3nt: TGTGCCAGCAGTTACACTAGCGGGAGGGCCGGAATCTACGAGCAGTACTTC; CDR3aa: CASSYTSGRAGIYEQYF
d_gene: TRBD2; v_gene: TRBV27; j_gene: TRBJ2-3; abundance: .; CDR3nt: TGTGCCAGCAGTCCCCGTTTTTGGGGGAGGGCACAAGATACGCAGTATTTT; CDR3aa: CASSPRFWGRAQDTQYF
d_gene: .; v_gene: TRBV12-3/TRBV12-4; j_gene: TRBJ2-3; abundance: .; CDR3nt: TGTGCCAGCAGTTGCGGTGGCACAGATACGCAGTATTTT; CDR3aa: CASSCGGTDTQYF
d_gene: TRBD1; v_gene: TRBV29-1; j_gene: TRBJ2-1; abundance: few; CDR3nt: TGCAGCGTTAGGGGGACAGGGGGGAATGAGCAGTTCTTC; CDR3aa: CSVRGTGGNEQFF
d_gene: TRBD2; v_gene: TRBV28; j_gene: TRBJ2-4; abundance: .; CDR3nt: TGTGCCAGCACCCTGGGGGGGTTTCGGGCCAAAAACATTCAGTACTTC; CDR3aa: CASTLGGFRAKNIQYF
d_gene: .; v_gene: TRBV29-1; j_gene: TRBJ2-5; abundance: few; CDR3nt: TGCAGCGTTGTGGCCCCCTTGCGAGAGACCCAGTACTTC; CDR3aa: CSVVAPLRETQYF
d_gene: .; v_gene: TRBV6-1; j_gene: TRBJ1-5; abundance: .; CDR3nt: TGTGCCACGGACCAGGGTCAAGGTCAGCCCCAGCATTTT; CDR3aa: CATDQGQGQPQHF
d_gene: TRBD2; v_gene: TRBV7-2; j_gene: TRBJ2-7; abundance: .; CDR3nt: TGTGCCAGCAGCTTAAAGAGCGGGGACGCCTCCGAGCAGTACTTC; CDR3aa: CASSLKSGDASEQYF
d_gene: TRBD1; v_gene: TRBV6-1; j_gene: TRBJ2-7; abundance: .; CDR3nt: TGTGCCAGCAGAGAGGGACAGGCCATGTCCTACGAGCAGTACTTC; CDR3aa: CASREGQAMSYEQYF
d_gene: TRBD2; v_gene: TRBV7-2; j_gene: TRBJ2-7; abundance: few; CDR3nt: TGTGCCAGCAGCGTAGCGGGAGTCTACTCCTACGAGCAGTACTTC; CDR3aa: CASSVAGVYSYEQYF
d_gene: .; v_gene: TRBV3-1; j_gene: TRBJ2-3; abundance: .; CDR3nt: TGTGCCAGCAGCCAAGACCGGGGGATTCCCACAGATACGCAGTATTTT; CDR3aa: CASSQDRGIPTDTQYF
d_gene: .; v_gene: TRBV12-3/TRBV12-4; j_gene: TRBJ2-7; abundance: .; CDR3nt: TGTGCCAGCATTTTAAGAGGGTACGAGCAGTACTTC; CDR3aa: CASILRGYEQYF